This T cell receptor (beta chain) was identified during a study of CD4+ T cells in melanoma. Turning to this clone: A read error may produce the germline difference seen at one junction end.

From germline, CDR1 is WNHNN and CDR2 SYGVQD (reference sequence). The CDR3 loop spans 11 amino acids. The protocol was immunoSEQ multiplex PCR, while the TCRdb copy is restricted to in-frame clones and leaves out a portion. The table has more than 90,000 clones, approximately 92% seen once; the top ten hold 3% to 4%. The sample comprised peripheral blood. The TCR was taken from a human donor with melanoma. The chain is built from TRBV10-1 and TRBJ2-2; D is uncertain. The CDR3 DNA sequence: TGCGCCAGAAGTGAGACCGGGGAGCTGTTTTTT. As protein: CARSETGELFF.